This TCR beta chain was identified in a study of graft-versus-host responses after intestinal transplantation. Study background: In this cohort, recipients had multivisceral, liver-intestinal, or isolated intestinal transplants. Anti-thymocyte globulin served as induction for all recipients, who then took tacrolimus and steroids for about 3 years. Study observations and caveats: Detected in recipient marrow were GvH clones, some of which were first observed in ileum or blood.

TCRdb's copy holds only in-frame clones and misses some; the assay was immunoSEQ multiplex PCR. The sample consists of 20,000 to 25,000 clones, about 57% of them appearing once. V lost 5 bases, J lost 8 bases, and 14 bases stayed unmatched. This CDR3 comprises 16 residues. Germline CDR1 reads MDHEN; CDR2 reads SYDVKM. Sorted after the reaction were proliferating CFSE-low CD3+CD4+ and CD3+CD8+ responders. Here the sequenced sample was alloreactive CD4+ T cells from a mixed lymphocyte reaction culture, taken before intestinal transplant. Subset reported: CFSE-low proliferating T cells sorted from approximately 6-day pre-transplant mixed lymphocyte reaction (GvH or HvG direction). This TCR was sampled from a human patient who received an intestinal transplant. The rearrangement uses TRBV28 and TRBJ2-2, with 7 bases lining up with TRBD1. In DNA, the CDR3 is TGTGCCAGCAGTAAAACAGGGGCCGCCCCCCGGGGGGAGCTGTTTTTT. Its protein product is CASSKTGAAPRGELFF.